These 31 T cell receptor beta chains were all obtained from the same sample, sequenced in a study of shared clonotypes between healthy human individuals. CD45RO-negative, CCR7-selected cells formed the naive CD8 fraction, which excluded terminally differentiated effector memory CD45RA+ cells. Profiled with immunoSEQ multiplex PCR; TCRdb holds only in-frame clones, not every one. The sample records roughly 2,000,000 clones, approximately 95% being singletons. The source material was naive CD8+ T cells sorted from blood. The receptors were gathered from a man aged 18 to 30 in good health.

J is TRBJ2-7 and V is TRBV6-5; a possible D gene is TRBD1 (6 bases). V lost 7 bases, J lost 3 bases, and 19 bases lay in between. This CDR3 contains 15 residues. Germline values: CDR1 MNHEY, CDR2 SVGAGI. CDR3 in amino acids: CASTPTGSPLYEQYF. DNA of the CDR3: TGTGCCAGCACTCCAACAGGGAGCCCCCTCTACGAGCAGTACTTC.

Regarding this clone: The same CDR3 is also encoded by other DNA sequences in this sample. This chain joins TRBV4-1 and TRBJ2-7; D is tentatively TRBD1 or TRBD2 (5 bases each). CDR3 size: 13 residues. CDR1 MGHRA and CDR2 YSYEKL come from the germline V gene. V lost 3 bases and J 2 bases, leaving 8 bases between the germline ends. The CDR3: CASSQGTTYEQYF. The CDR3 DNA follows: TGCGCCAGCAGCCAGGGGACGACCTACGAGCAGTACTTC.

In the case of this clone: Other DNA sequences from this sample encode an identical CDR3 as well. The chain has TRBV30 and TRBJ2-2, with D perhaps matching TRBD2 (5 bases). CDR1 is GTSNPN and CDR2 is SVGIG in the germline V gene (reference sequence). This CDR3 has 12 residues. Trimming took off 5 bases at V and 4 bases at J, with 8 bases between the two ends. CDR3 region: CAWGEITGELFF. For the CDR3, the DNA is TGTGCCTGGGGGGAGATCACCGGGGAGCTGTTTTTT.

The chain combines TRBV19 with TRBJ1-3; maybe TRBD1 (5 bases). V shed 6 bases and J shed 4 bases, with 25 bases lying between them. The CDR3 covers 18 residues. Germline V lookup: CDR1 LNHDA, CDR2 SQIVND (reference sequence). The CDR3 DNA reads TGTGCCAGTAGCGGCAGATACGTGGTCCCGGGACGCGGAAACACCATATATTTT. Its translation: CASSGRYVVPGRGNTIYF. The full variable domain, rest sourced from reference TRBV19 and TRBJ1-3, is DGGITQSPKYLFRKEGQNVTLSCEQNLNHDAMYWYRQDPGQGLRLIYYSQIVNDFQKGDIAEGYSVSREKKESFPLTVTSAQKNPTAFYLCASSGRYVVPGRGNTIYFGEGSWLTVV.

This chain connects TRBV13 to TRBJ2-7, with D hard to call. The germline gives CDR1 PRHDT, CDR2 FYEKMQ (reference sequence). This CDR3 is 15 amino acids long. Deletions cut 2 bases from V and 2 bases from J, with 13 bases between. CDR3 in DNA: TGTGCCAGCAGCTTACATTCGGCAGGTACCTACGAGCAGTACTTC. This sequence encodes CASSLHSAGTYEQYF.

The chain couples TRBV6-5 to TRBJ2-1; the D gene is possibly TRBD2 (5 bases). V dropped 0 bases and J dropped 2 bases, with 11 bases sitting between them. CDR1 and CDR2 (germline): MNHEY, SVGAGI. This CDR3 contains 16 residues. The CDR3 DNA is TGTGCCAGCAGTTACTCGGGAGAGGTGGCCTACAATGAGCAGTTCTTC. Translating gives CASSYSGEVAYNEQFF.

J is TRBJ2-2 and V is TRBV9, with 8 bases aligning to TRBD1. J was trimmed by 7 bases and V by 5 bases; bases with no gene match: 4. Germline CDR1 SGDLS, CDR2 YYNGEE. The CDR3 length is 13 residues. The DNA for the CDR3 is TGTGCCAGCAGTCAGGGGGCTGGCGGGGAGCTGTTTTTT. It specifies CASSQGAGGELFF.

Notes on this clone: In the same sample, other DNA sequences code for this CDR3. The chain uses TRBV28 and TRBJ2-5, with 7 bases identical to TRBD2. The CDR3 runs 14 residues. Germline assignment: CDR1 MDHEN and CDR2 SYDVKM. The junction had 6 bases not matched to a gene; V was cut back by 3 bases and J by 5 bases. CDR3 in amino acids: CASSFAGAGETQYF. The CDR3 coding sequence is TGTGCCAGCAGTTTCGCGGGAGCAGGGGAGACCCAGTACTTC. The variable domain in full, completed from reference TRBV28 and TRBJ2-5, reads DVKVTQSSRYLVKRTGEKVFLECVQDMDHENMFWYRQDPGLGLRLIYFSYDVKMKEKGDIPEGYSVSREKKERFSLILESASTNQTSMYLCASSFAGAGETQYFGPGTRLLVL.

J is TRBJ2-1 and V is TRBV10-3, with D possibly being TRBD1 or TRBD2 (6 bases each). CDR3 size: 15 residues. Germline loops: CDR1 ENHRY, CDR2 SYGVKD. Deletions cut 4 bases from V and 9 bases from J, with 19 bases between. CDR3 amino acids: CAISVNNEGGGEQFF. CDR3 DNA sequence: TGTGCCATCAGTGTGAATAATGAGGGGGGTGGTGAGCAGTTCTTC.

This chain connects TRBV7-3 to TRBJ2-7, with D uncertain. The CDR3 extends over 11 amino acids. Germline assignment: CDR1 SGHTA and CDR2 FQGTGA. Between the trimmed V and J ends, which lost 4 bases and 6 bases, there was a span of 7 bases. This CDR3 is CASSYLGEQYF. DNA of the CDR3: TGTGCCAGCAGCTACCTCGGCGAGCAGTACTTC. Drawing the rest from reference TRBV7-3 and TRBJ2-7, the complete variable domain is GAGVSQTPSNKVTEKGKYVELRCDPISGHTALYWYRQSLGQGPEFLIYFQGTGAADDSGLPNDRFFAVRPEGSVSTLKIQRTERGDSAVYLCASSYLGEQYFGPGTRLTVT.

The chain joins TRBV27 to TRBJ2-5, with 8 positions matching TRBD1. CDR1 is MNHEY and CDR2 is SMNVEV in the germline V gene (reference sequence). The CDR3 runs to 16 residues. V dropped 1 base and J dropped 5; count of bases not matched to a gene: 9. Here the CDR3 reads CASSLLSPGGVETQYF. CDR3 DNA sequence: TGTGCCAGCAGTTTATTGTCCCCAGGGGGCGTTGAGACCCAGTACTTC.

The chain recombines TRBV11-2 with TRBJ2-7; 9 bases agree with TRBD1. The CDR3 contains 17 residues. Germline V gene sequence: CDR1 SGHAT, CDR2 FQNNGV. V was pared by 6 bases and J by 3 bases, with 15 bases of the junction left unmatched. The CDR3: CASRPSPGQGYDYEQYF. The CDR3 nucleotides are TGTGCCAGCAGGCCAAGTCCGGGACAGGGATACGACTACGAGCAGTACTTC. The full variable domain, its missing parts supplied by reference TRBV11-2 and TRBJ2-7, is EAGVAQSPRYKIIEKRQSVAFWCNPISGHATLYWYQQILGQGPKLLIQFQNNGVVDDSQLPKDRFSAERLKGVDSTLKIQPAKLEDSAVYLCASRPSPGQGYDYEQYFGPGTRLTVT.

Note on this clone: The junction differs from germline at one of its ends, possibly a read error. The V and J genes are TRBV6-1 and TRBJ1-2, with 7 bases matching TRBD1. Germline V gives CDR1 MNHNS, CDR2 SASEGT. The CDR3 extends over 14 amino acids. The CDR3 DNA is TGTGCCAGCAGTGACGAGGGGGCGGTAAATGGGTACACCTTC. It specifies CASSDEGAVNGYTF.

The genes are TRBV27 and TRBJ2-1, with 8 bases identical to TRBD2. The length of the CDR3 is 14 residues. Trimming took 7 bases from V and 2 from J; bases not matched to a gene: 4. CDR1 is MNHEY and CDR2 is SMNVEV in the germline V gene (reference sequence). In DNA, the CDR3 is TGTGCCAGCACTACAGCGGGAGCCTACAATGAGCAGTTCTTC. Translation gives CASTTAGAYNEQFF.

The CDR3: CASSLVVQETQYF. The CDR3 region has the DNA TGTGCCAGCAGTTTAGTAGTACAAGAGACCCAGTACTTC. This chain links TRBV28 with TRBJ2-5; no firm D call. CDR1 is MDHEN, CDR2 SYDVKM, per germline. The CDR3 extends over 13 amino acids. Trimming left V 2 bases short and J 2 bases short, with 6 bases between.

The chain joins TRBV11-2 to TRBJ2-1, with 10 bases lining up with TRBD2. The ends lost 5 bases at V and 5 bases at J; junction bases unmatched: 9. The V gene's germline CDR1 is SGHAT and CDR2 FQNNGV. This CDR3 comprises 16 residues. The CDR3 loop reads CASSVNGLADNNEQFF. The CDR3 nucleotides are TGTGCCAGCAGCGTGAACGGACTAGCGGATAACAATGAGCAGTTCTTC. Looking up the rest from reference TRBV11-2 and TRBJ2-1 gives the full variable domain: EAGVAQSPRYKIIEKRQSVAFWCNPISGHATLYWYQQILGQGPKLLIQFQNNGVVDDSQLPKDRFSAERLKGVDSTLKIQPAKLEDSAVYLCASSVNGLADNNEQFFGPGTRLTVL.

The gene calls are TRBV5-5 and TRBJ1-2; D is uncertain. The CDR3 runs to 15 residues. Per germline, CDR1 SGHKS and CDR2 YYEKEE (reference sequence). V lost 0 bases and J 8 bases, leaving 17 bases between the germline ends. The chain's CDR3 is CASSLVLDPGRGYTF. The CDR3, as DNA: TGTGCCAGCAGCTTGGTATTGGATCCTGGGCGGGGCTACACCTTC.

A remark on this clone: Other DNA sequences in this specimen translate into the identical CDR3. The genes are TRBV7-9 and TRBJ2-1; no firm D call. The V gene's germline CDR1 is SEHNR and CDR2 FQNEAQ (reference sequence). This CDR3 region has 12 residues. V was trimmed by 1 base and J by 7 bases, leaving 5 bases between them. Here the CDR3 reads CASSLGSNEQFF. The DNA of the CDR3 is TGTGCCAGCAGCTTAGGTAGTAATGAGCAGTTCTTC.

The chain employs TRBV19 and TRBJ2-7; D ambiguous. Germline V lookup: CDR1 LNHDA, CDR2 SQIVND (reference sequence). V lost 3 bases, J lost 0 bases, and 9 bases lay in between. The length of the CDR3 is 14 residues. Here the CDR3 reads CASSITLSSYEQYF. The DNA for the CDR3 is TGTGCCAGTAGTATCACTCTTAGCTCCTACGAGCAGTACTTC.

The CDR3 protein is CASSPGPGQASYEQYF. The CDR3 region has the DNA TGTGCCAGCAGTCCGGGACCGGGACAGGCCTCGTACGAGCAGTACTTC. The chain carries TRBV27 and TRBJ2-7, with TRBD1 matching over 8 bases. The germline V gene encodes CDR1 MNHEY and CDR2 SMNVEV (reference sequence). The CDR3 is made up of 16 amino acids. Unmatched junction bases numbered 13, after V lost 5 bases and J lost 4 bases.

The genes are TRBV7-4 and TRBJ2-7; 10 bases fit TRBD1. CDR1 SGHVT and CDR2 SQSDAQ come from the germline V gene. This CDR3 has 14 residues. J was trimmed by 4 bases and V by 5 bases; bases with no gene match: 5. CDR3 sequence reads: CASSPWTGGYEQYF. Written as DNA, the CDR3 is TGTGCCAGCAGCCCTTGGACAGGGGGATACGAGCAGTACTTC.

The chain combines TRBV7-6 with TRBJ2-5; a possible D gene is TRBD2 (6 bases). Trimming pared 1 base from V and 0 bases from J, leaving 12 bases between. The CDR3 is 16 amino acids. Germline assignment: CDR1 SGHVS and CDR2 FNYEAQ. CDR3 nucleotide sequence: TGTGCCAGCAGCTTAGTGGGGCTAGCGTACCAAGAGACCCAGTACTTC. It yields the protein CASSLVGLAYQETQYF.

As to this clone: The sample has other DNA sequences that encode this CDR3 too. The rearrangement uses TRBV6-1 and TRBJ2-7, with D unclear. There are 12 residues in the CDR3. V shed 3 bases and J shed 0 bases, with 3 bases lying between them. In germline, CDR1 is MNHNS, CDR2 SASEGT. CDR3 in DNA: TGTGCCAGCAGTGACTCCTCCTACGAGCAGTACTTC. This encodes CASSDSSYEQYF.

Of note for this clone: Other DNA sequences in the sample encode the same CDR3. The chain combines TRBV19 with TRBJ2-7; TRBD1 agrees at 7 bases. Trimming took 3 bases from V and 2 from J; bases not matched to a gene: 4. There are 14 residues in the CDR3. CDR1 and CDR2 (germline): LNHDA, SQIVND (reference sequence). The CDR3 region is CASSIGQATYEQYF. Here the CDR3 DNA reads TGTGCCAGTAGTATCGGACAGGCAACCTACGAGCAGTACTTC.

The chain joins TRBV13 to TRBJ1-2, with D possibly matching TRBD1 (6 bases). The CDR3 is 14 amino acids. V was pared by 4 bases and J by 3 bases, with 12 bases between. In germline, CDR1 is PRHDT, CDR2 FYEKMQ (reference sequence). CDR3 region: CASSYQGNYYGYTF. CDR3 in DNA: TGTGCCAGCAGCTACCAGGGGAATTACTATGGCTACACCTTC.

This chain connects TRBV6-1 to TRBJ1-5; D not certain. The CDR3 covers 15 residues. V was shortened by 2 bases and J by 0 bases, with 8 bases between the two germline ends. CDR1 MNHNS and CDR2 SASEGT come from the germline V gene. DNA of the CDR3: TGTGCCAGCAGTGAAACGGGTTATAGCAATCAGCCCCAGCATTTT. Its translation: CASSETGYSNQPQHF.

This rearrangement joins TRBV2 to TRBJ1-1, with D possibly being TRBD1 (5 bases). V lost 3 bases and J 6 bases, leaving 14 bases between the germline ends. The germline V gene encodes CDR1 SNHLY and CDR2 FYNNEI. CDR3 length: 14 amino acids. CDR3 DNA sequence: TGTGCCAGCAGTGAGGGCAGGGTAAGGCCTGAAGCTTTCTTT. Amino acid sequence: CASSEGRVRPEAFF.

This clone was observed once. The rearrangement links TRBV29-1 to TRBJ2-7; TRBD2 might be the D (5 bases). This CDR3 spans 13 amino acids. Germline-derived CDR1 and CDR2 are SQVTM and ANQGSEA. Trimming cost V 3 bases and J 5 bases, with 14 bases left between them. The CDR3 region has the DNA TGCAGCGTTGAGGGCGGGCAGAGCCACGAGCAGTACTTC. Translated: CSVEGGQSHEQYF.

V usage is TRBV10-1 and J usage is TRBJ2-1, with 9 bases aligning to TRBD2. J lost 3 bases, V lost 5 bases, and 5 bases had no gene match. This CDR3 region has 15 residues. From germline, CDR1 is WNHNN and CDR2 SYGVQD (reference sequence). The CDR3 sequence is CASSPGTSYYNEQFF. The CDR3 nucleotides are TGCGCCAGCAGTCCGGGGACTAGCTACTACAATGAGCAGTTCTTC.

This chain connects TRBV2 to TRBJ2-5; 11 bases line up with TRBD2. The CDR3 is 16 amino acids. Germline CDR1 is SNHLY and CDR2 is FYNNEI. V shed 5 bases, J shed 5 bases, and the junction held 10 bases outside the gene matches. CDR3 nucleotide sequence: TGTGCCAGCAGTAATCGACTAGCGGGACTACACGAGACCCAGTACTTC. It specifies CASSNRLAGLHETQYF.

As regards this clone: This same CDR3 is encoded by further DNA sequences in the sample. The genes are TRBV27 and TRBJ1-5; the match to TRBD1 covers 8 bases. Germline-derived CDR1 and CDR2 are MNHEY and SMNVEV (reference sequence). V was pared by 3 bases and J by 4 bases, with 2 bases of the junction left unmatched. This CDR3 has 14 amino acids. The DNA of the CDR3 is TGTGCCAGCAGTTTCACAGGGGGAAATCAGCCCCAGCATTTT. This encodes CASSFTGGNQPQHF.